This TCR beta chain derives from a study of T cell clones after liver transplantation. Study as a whole: In this trial, immunosuppression withdrawal was attempted within 2 years of liver transplant. Apart from a few HCV-positive recipients, transplants were for non-autoimmune, non-viral reasons. Patients counted as tolerant after at least one year off all immunosuppression, enzymes not exceeding twice normal.

With V trimmed by 1 base and J by 5 bases, 8 bases remained unmatched. The germline gives CDR1 SGHTA, CDR2 FQGNSA. The CDR3 length is 15 residues. The protocol was immunoSEQ multiplex PCR, while the TCRdb copy is restricted to in-frame clones and leaves out a portion. The sample has 40,000 to 65,000 clones, around 84% seen once. This clonotype was sampled from a human donor who received a liver transplant. V and J are TRBV7-2 and TRBJ2-7, with 7 bases that match TRBD2. The sequencing here drew on CD4+ T cells from blood, taken before liver transplant. This CDR3 is CASSLDTASGNEQYF. For the CDR3, the DNA is TGTGCCAGCAGCTTAGATACCGCTAGCGGAAACGAGCAGTACTTC.